The 24 T cell receptor beta chains reported below all come from one sample, sequenced in a study of identical twins. TCRdb processed the 5' RACE reads anew with MiXCR; each CDR3 protein has one entry. The table has under 250,000 distinct CDR3 sequences, about 7.5% seen once. The same sample was also used in a study of yellow fever vaccine responses in identical twins.

Input material: memory (CD45RO+) T cells sorted from blood. These receptors originate from a woman between 18 and 30 years old in good health.

This clonotype has a count of ten or more. The gene calls are TRBV29-1 and TRBJ2-1, with a tentative D call TRBD2 (5 bases). The V end was cut by 5 bases, the J end by 7 bases, with 15 bases between. Germline V gene sequence: CDR1 SQVTM, CDR2 ANQGSEA. The CDR3 has 13 residues. The DNA of the CDR3 is TGCAGCGTTAACGGGATTCCGGGAAATGAGCAGTTCTTC. Translating it yields CSVNGIPGNEQFF.

The chain couples TRBV3-1 to TRBJ1-1; D gene uncertain. V was pared by 4 bases and J by 4 bases, with 13 bases between. The CDR3 has 14 amino acids. Germline loops: CDR1 LGHDT, CDR2 YNNKEL (reference sequence). In DNA form, the CDR3 reads TGTGCCAGCAGCCCCCGGGCCCGGGGCACTGAAGCTTTCTTT. Protein: CASSPRARGTEAFF.

This chain joins TRBV20-1 and TRBJ2-7; D may correspond to TRBD1 or TRBD2 (6 bases each). This CDR3 contains 13 residues. CDR1 DFQATT and CDR2 SNEGSKA come from the germline V gene (reference sequence). Trimming cost V 5 bases and J 6 bases, with 17 bases left between them. The chain's CDR3 is CSALGLGGFEQYF. For the CDR3, the DNA is TGCAGTGCTCTAGGGCTGGGGGGCTTCGAGCAGTACTTC.

The chain combines TRBV3-1 with TRBJ2-1; tentative D call: TRBD1 (6 bases). V was cut by 4 bases and J by 4 bases, with 11 bases left in between. Germline V gene data show CDR1 as LGHDT and CDR2 as YNNKEL (reference sequence). The CDR3 extends over 14 amino acids. The DNA for the CDR3 is TGTGCCAGCAGCCTTACTCAGGGGTACAATGAGCAGTTCTTC. Protein: CASSLTQGYNEQFF.

This clonotype was counted many times. The CDR3 is CATSDPRGGPDTQYF. Here the CDR3 DNA reads TGTGCCACCAGTGACCCGCGGGGGGGCCCAGATACGCAGTATTTT. The J gene is TRBJ2-3, the V gene TRBV24-1; TRBD2 agrees at 9 bases. Trimming at V came to 4 bases and at J to 4 bases, leaving 5 bases not matched to a gene. CDR1 and CDR2 (germline): KGHDR, SFDVKD. The CDR3 is 15 residues long.

The chain is built from TRBV12-3 or TRBV12-4 and TRBJ1-2; D gene uncertain. Trimming stripped 3 bases from V and 4 bases from J, with 9 bases between. The CDR3 runs to 13 residues. Here the CDR3 reads CASSFQERYGYTF. In nucleotides, the CDR3 is TGTGCCAGCAGTTTCCAGGAGCGCTATGGCTACACCTTC.

This clonotype was observed a few times. J is TRBJ1-1 and V is TRBV7-8; no clear D gene. This CDR3 region has 14 residues. Trimming took 5 bases from V and 3 from J, leaving 13 bases between them. From germline, CDR1 is SGHVS and CDR2 FQNEAQ. CDR3 region: CASSLRTSHTEAFF. Here the CDR3 DNA reads TGTGCCAGCAGCCTACGGACGAGCCACACTGAAGCTTTCTTT. Using reference TRBV7-8 and TRBJ1-1 for the parts outside the CDR3, the full variable domain is GAGVSQSPRYKVAKRGQDVALRCDPISGHVSLFWYQQALGQGPEFLTYFQNEAQLDKSGLPSDRFFAERPEGSVSTLKIQRTQQEDSAVYLCASSLRTSHTEAFFGQGTRLTVV.

The chain employs TRBV25-1 and TRBJ2-4, with D unresolved. The germline V and J ends were trimmed by 7 bases and 2 bases, with 6 bases remaining between them. Germline-derived CDR1 and CDR2 are MGHDK and SYGVNS. The CDR3 has 12 amino acids. CDR3 DNA sequence: TGTGCCAGCACGAGTTCCAAAAACATTCAGTACTTC. Protein: CASTSSKNIQYF. Using reference TRBV25-1 and TRBJ2-4 for the parts outside the CDR3, the full variable domain is EADIYQTPRYLVIGTGKKITLECSQTMGHDKMYWYQQDPGMELHLIHYSYGVNSTEKGDLSSESTVSRIRTEHFPLTLESARPSHTSQYLCASTSSKNIQYFGAGTRLSVL.

This clonotype was picked up many times. The chain joins TRBV2 to TRBJ2-7; 8 bases are shared with TRBD2. CDR3 length equals 15 residues. The germline CDR1 and CDR2 sequences are SNHLY and FYNNEI. Trimming took 2 bases from V and 4 from J; bases not matched to a gene: 7. The CDR3 region is CASSESQREKYEQYF. The CDR3 DNA reads as TGTGCCAGCAGTGAATCCCAGCGGGAGAAATACGAGCAGTACTTC.

This clonotype came up many times. The chain uses TRBV5-1 and TRBJ2-4; 9 nucleotides agree with TRBD2. The CDR3 totals 18 residues. V was pared by 4 bases and J by 0 bases, with 11 bases of the junction left unmatched. The germline gives CDR1 SGHRS, CDR2 YFSETQ. This chain's CDR3 is CASSTAGGPGGAKNIQYF. CDR3 sequence (DNA): TGCGCCAGCAGCACCGCGGGGGGGCCAGGAGGAGCCAAAAACATTCAGTACTTC.

The table lists this clonotype with a few counts. The J gene is TRBJ2-3, the V gene TRBV20-1, with 7 bases aligning to TRBD2. Germline V lookup: CDR1 DFQATT, CDR2 SNEGSKA (reference sequence). Unmatched junction bases numbered 9, after V lost 6 bases and J lost 3 bases. The CDR3 length is 14 residues. The CDR3 DNA follows: TGCAGTGCGGGGGGGGGTAGCGTTACAGATACGCAGTATTTT. It encodes CSAGGGSVTDTQYF.

This clonotype has only a few counts. The rearrangement joins TRBV4-3 to TRBJ2-1; D not certain. CDR3 size: 14 residues. V was pared by 1 base and J by 5 bases, with 9 bases between. Germline CDR1 and CDR2: LGHNA and YSLEER. The CDR3 sequence: CASSQARSNNEQFF. In DNA form, the CDR3 reads TGCGCCAGCAGCCAAGCTAGATCGAACAATGAGCAGTTCTTC.

The chain links TRBV7-3 to TRBJ2-1; D not certain. The CDR3 runs 15 residues. Per the germline V gene, CDR1 is SGHTA and CDR2 is FQGTGA. V was trimmed by 4 bases and J by 6 bases, leaving 16 bases between them. CDR3 DNA: TGTGCCAGCAGCTACCAAATTGCTGGGTTCAATGAGCAGTTCTTC. Its protein is CASSYQIAGFNEQFF. Variable domain in full (rest from reference TRBV7-3 and TRBJ2-1): GAGVSQTPSNKVTEKGKYVELRCDPISGHTALYWYRQSLGQGPEFLIYFQGTGAADDSGLPNDRFFAVRPEGSVSTLKIQRTERGDSAVYLCASSYQIAGFNEQFFGPGTRLTVL.

V and J are TRBV25-1 and TRBJ2-1; 13 nucleotides line up with TRBD2. The V gene's germline CDR1 is MGHDK and CDR2 SYGVNS. The trim removed 0 bases at V and 7 bases at J, leaving 9 bases unmatched. CDR3 length: 18 residues. The CDR3 coding sequence is TGTGCCAGCAGTGAATACGGGACTAGCGGGGTCATAGGGAATGAGCAGTTCTTC. Translating it yields CASSEYGTSGVIGNEQFF. The full variable domain, with the rest looked up from reference TRBV25-1 and TRBJ2-1, is EADIYQTPRYLVIGTGKKITLECSQTMGHDKMYWYQQDPGMELHLIHYSYGVNSTEKGDLSSESTVSRIRTEHFPLTLESARPSHTSQYLCASSEYGTSGVIGNEQFFGPGTRLTVL.

The chain couples TRBV6-5 to TRBJ1-5, with D uncertain. The CDR3 runs to 13 residues. Germline V gene lookup returns CDR1 MNHEY and CDR2 SVGAGI. The V end was cut by 7 bases, the J end by 1 base, with 8 bases between. CDR3 DNA: TGTGCCAGCATGTTACAGAGCAATCAGCCCCAGCATTTT. This sequence encodes CASMLQSNQPQHF.

The chain links TRBV10-3 to TRBJ2-7, with D possibly TRBD2 on 6 matching bases. Germline V gives CDR1 ENHRY, CDR2 SYGVKD. The CDR3 loop spans 13 amino acids. Trimming stripped 6 bases from V and 6 bases from J, with 15 bases between. This CDR3 is CAIRREELAEQYF. DNA of the CDR3: TGTGCCATCAGGAGGGAGGAATTGGCCGAGCAGTACTTC.

The chain has TRBV7-2 and TRBJ2-7, with TRBD1 identical over 9 bases. CDR3 length: 15 amino acids. The junction had 5 bases not matched to a gene; V was cut back by 1 base and J by 4 bases. The germline CDR1 and CDR2 sequences are SGHTA and FQGNSA. The CDR3 DNA is TGTGCCAGCAGCTTAGGGGGGACAGGGAAGTACGAGCAGTACTTC. This sequence encodes CASSLGGTGKYEQYF.

This clonotype was observed many times. V usage is TRBV6-5 and J usage is TRBJ1-2; 9 bases line up with TRBD1. The length of the CDR3 is 14 residues. From germline, CDR1 is MNHEY and CDR2 SVGAGI. Losses at the gene ends were 4 bases for V and 0 bases for J; bases not matched to a gene: 0. Here the CDR3 DNA reads TGTGCCAGCAGTTGGACAGGGGCTAACTATGGCTACACCTTC. Translated: CASSWTGANYGYTF.

This clonotype was recorded a few times. The CDR3 nucleotides are TGTGCCAGCAGTGCGGGAGGCACAGATACGCAGTATTTT. Protein sequence: CASSAGGTDTQYF. The rearrangement links TRBV6-2 or TRBV6-3 to TRBJ2-3, with 7 bases matching TRBD2. The CDR3 has 13 residues. Germline V gene sequence: CDR1 MNHEY, CDR2 SVGEGT. Trimming removed 5 bases from V and 1 base from J; junction bases left unmatched: 0.

This clonotype turned up a few times. The V and J genes are TRBV12-3 or TRBV12-4 and TRBJ1-3; possibly TRBD1 for D (6 bases). Trimming cost V 6 bases and J 0 bases, with 12 bases left between them. The CDR3 loop spans 15 amino acids. The CDR3 nucleotides are TGTGCCAGCAGGCCCGGGACACTCTCTGGAAACACCATATATTTT. This sequence encodes CASRPGTLSGNTIYF.

This clonotype appeared many times. The chain's CDR3 is CASSGTSSTDTQYF. CDR3 DNA sequence: TGTGCCAGCAGCGGGACTTCTAGCACAGATACGCAGTATTTT. The gene calls are TRBV6-2 or TRBV6-3 and TRBJ2-3; D might be TRBD2 (6 bases). CDR3 length: 14 amino acids. In germline, CDR1 is MNHEY, CDR2 SVGEGT. The germline V and J ends were trimmed by 6 bases and 0 bases, with 10 bases remaining between them.

The rearrangement links TRBV12-3 or TRBV12-4 to TRBJ2-1; no clear D. The CDR3 contains 12 residues. The V gene lost 1 base and the J gene lost 8 bases, with 6 bases spanning the gap. The CDR3: CASSLVAYEQFF. In DNA, the CDR3 is TGTGCCAGCAGTTTAGTCGCTTATGAGCAGTTCTTC.

The sample holds many counts of this clonotype. The V and J genes are TRBV5-1 and TRBJ2-7; D tentatively fits TRBD1 or TRBD2 (5 bases each). This CDR3 has 14 amino acids. With 3 bases removed from V and 4 bases from J, the gap between germline ends came to 14 bases. Germline V gene sequence: CDR1 SGHRS, CDR2 YFSETQ. CDR3 DNA sequence: TGCGCCAGCAGCTATGGGGGTCGAGAATACGAGCAGTACTTC. Its protein is CASSYGGREYEQYF. Complete variable domain (other parts from reference TRBV5-1 and TRBJ2-7): KAGVTQTPRYLIKTRGQQVTLSCSPISGHRSVSWYQQTPGQGLQFLFEYFSETQRNKGNFPGRFSGRQFSNSRSEMNVSTLELGDSALYLCASSYGGREYEQYFGPGTRLTVT.

This clonotype was seen at least ten times. The chain couples TRBV20-1 to TRBJ1-3; D uncertain. Per germline, CDR1 DFQATT and CDR2 SNEGSKA (reference sequence). The CDR3 sequence is 12 residues long. The V end lost 5 bases, the J end lost 4 bases, and 9 bases lay between the germline ends. CDR3 sequence: CSAPQKGNTIYF. The CDR3 region has the DNA TGCAGTGCTCCCCAGAAGGGAAACACCATATATTTT.